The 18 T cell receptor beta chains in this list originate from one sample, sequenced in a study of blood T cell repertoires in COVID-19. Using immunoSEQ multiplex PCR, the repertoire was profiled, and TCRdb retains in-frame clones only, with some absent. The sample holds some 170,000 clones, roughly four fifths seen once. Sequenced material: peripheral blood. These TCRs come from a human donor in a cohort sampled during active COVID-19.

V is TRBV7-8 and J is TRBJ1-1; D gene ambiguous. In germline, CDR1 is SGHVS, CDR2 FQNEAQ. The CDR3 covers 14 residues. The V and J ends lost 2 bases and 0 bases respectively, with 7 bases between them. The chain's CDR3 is CASSLNSLNTEAFF. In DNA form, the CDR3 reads TGTGCCAGCAGCTTAAACAGCCTGAACACTGAAGCTTTCTTT. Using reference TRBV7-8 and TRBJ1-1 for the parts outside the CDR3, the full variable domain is GAGVSQSPRYKVAKRGQDVALRCDPISGHVSLFWYQQALGQGPEFLTYFQNEAQLDKSGLPSDRFFAERPEGSVSTLKIQRTQQEDSAVYLCASSLNSLNTEAFFGQGTRLTVV.

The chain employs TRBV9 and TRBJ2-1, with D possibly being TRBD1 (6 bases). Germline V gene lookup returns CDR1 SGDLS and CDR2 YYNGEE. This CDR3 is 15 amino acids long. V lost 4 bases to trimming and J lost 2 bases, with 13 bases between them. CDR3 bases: TGTGCCAGCAGCTTAGACAGGAGTGCCTACAATGAGCAGTTCTTC. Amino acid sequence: CASSLDRSAYNEQFF.

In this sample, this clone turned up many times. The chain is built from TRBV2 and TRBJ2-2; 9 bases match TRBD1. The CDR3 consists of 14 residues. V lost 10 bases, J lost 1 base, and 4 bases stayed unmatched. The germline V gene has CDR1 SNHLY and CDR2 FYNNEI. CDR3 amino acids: CATRDRVNTGELFF. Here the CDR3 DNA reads TGTGCCACCCGGGACAGGGTGAACACCGGGGAGCTGTTTTTT.

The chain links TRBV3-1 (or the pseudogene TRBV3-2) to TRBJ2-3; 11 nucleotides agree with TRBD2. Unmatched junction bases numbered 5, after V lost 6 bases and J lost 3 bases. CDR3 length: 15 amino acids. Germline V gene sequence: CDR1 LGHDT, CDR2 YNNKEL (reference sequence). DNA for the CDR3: TGTGCCAGCAGTCCACTAGCGGGGGCAACAGATACGCAGTATTTT. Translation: CASSPLAGATDTQYF.

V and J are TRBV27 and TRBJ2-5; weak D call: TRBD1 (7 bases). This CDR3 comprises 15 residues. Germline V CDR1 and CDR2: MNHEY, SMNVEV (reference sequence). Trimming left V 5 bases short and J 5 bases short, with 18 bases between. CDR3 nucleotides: TGTGCCAGCAGTACGACAGGGCGGGGATGGGAGACCCAGTACTTC. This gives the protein CASSTTGRGWETQYF.

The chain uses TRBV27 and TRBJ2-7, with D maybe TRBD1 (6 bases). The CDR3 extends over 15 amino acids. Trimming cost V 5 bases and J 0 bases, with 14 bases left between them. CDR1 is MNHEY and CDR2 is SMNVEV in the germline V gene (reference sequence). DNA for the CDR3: TGTGCCAGCAGTCTAAGGGGGACGGCCTCCTACGAGCAGTACTTC. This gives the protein CASSLRGTASYEQYF.

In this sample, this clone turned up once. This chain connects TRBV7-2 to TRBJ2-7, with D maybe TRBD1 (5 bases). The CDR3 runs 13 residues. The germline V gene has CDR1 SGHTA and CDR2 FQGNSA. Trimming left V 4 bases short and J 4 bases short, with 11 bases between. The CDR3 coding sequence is TGTGCCAGCAGCTATGGGGCCCTATACGAGCAGTACTTC. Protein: CASSYGALYEQYF. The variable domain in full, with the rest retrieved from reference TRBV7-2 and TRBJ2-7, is GAGVSQSPSNKVTEKGKDVELRCDPISGHTALYWYRQSLGQGLEFLIYFQGNSAPDKSGLPSDRFSAERTGGSVSTLTIQRTQQEDSAVYLCASSYGALYEQYFGPGTRLTVT.

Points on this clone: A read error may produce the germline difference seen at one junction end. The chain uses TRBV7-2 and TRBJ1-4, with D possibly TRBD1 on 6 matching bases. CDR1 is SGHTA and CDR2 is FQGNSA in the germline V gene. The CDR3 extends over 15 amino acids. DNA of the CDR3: TGTGCCAGCACCTTAAACACAGGGTTTGGTGAAAAACTGTTTTTT. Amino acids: CASTLNTGFGEKLFF.

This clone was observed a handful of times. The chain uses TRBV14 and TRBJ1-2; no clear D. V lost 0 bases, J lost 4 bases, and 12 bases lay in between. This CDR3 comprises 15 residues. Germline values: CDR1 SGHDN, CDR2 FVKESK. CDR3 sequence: CASSQDPRGSYGYTF. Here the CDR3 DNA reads TGTGCCAGCAGCCAAGATCCCCGAGGCAGCTATGGCTACACCTTC.

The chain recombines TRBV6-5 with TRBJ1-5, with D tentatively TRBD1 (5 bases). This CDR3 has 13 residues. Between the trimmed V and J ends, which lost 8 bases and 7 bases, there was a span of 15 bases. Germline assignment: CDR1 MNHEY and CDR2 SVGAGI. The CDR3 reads CASRPLGGQPQHF. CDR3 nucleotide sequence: TGTGCCAGCCGCCCGCTGGGGGGGCAGCCCCAGCATTTT.

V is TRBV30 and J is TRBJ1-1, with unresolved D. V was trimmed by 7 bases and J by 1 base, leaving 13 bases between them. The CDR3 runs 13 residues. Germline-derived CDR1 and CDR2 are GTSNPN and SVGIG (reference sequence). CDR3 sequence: CASGGVSNTEAFF. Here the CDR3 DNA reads TGTGCCTCGGGCGGGGTCTCGAACACTGAAGCTTTCTTT.

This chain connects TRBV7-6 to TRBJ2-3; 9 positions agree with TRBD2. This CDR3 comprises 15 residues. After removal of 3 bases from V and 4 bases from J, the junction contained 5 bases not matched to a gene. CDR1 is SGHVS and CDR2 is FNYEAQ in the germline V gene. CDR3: CASSFSGSAADTQYF. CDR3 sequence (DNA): TGTGCCAGCAGCTTTAGCGGGAGTGCCGCAGATACGCAGTATTTT.

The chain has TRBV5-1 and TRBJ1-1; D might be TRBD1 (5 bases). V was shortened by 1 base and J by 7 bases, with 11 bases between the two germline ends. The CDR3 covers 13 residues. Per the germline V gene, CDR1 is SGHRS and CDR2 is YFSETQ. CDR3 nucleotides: TGCGCCAGCAGCTTGCGGGGGAACCTTGAAGCTTTCTTT. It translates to CASSLRGNLEAFF.

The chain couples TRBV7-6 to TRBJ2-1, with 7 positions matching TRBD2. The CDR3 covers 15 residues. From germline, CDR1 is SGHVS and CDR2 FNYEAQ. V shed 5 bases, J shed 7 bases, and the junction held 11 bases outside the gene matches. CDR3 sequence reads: CASSPFSGGVNEQFF. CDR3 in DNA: TGTGCCAGCAGCCCCTTTTCGGGAGGAGTAAATGAGCAGTTCTTC.

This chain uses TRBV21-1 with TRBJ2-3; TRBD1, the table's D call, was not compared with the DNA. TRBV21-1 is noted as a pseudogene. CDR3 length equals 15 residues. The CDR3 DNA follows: TGTGCCAGCAGCGAACCAGGGGGTTGCACAGATACGCAGTATTTT. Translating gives CASSEPGGCTDTQYF.

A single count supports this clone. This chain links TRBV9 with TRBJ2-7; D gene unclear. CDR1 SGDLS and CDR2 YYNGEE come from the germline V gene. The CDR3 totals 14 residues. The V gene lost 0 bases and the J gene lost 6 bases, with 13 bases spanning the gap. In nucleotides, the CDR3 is TGTGCCAGCAGCGTAGCTCCGGGTGAGAGCGAGCAGTACTTC. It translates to CASSVAPGESEQYF.

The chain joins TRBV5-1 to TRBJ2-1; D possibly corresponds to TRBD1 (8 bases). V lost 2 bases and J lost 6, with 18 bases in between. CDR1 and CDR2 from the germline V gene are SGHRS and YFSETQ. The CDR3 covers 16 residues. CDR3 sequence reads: CASSFAYRGGLNEQFF. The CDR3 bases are TGCGCCAGCAGCTTTGCCTACAGGGGGGGGCTCAATGAGCAGTTCTTC.

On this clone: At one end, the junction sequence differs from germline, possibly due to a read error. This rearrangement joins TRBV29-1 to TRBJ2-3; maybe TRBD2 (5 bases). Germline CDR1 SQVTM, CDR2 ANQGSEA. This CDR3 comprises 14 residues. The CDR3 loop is CSVEDRGSRDTQYF. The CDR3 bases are TGCAGCGTTGAAGATCGGGGAAGCAGAGATACGCAGTATTTT.